This TCR beta chain was sequenced for a study of T-cell memory formation after mild COVID-19. Study-wide points: Prior to infection, memory already included some responding clones, suggesting cross-reactive memory joined.

Via MiXCR, TCRdb re-called the 5' RACE reads, giving one row per CDR3 protein. The table shows about 400,000 distinct CDR3 sequences, with about 15% occurring only once. CDR3 length equals 14 residues. V was pared by 5 bases and J by 10 bases, with 9 bases of the junction left unmatched. This clonotype was detected a few times. Its antigen remains unidentified. The chain has TRBV12-3 or TRBV12-4 and TRBJ2-1; 9 nucleotides line up with TRBD1. The sample consisted of PBMCs or a T cell subset sorted from them (not recorded which). The sequence was obtained from a man in his late teens or twenties who had mild COVID-19 (a few samples of this study predate the infection). Cell type and time point are not known. DNA of the CDR3: TGTGCCAGCAGTACCGGGACAGGGATCCTCGAGCAGTTCTTC. Amino acids: CASSTGTGILEQFF.